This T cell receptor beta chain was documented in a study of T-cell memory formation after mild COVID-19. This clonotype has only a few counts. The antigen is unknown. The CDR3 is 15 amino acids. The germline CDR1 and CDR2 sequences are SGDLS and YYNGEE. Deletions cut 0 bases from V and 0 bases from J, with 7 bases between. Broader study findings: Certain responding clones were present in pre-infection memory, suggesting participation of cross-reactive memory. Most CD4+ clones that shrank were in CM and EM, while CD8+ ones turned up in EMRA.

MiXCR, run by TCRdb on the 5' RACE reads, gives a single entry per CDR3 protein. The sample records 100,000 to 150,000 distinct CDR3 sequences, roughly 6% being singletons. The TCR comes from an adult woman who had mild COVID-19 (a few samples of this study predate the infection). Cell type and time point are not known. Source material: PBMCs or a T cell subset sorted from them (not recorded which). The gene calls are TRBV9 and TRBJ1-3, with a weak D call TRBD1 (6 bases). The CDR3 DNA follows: TGTGCCAGCAGCGTAGCAGGGGCCTCTGGAAACACCATATATTTT. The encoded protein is CASSVAGASGNTIYF.